This T cell receptor beta chain was recorded in a study of blood T cell repertoires in COVID-19. Study details: The United States, Italy and Spain were the sources of the acute and convalescent COVID-19 samples. The cDNA or gDNA used as material had been derived from T cells, B-cell-depleted T cells, or PBMCs.

Participants were aged about 18 to 90 years from around 26 US areas. Participants had their cohort set by participant-reported clinical history. Produced via immunoSEQ multiplex PCR; TCRdb's table is partial and in-frame only. This sample yields around 250,000 clones, of which about 90% are seen a single time; 0.95% to 1.5% belongs to the top ten. The CDR3 extends over 14 amino acids. V shed 7 bases, J shed 6 bases, and the junction held 5 bases outside the gene matches. Germline V gene sequence: CDR1 SNHLY, CDR2 FYNNEI. The source of this sequence is a human donor in a cohort exposed to, infected with or recovered from COVID-19 (not recorded which). The donor label of this sample is uncertain. What was sequenced was PBMCs or T cells enriched from blood (not recorded which). The chain couples TRBV2 to TRBJ2-2; 10 positions agree with TRBD1. For the CDR3, the DNA is TGTGCCAGCACTGGACAGGGGGGGGCCGGGGAGCTGTTTTTT. Translation gives CASTGQGGAGELFF.